One sample yielded the 16 T cell receptor beta chains listed below, sequenced in a study of blood T cell repertoires in COVID-19. Using immunoSEQ multiplex PCR, the repertoire was profiled, and TCRdb retains in-frame clones only, with some absent. Here the sample spans around 180,000 clones, more than 65% being singletons. Material: PBMCs or T cells enriched from blood (not recorded which). These receptors were taken from a woman in her forties or fifties with acute COVID-19.

The rearrangement uses TRBV28 and TRBJ2-3; 13 bases map to TRBD2. The length of the CDR3 is 17 residues. The V gene end was trimmed by 3 bases and the J gene end by 2 bases; junction bases not matched to a gene: 5. Germline V gene lookup returns CDR1 MDHEN and CDR2 SYDVKM. The CDR3 reads CASSFQGLAGTTDTQYF. The CDR3 nucleotides read TGTGCCAGCAGTTTCCAGGGACTAGCGGGAACCACAGATACGCAGTATTTT.

The J gene is TRBJ1-4, the V gene TRBV5-1; 7 positions match TRBD1. The CDR3 loop spans 13 amino acids. From germline, CDR1 is SGHRS and CDR2 YFSETQ. Trimming cost V 5 bases and J 5 bases; bases outside gene matches: 3. CDR3 in amino acids: CASRTGQNEKLFF. The CDR3 region has the DNA TGCGCCAGCAGGACAGGGCAGAATGAAAAACTGTTTTTT.

This chain connects TRBV18 to TRBJ2-7, with a weak D call TRBD1 (6 bases). V dropped 5 bases and J dropped 3 bases, with 8 bases sitting between them. This CDR3 is built from 12 residues. Germline lookup yields CDR1 KGHSH and CDR2 LQKENI. As DNA, the CDR3 is TGTGCCAGCTCATCGACAGGCTACGAGCAGTACGTC. The encoded protein is CASSSTGYEQYV.

V usage is TRBV28 and J usage is TRBJ2-1, with D unclear. V dropped 6 bases and J dropped 4 bases, with 10 bases sitting between them. CDR1 is MDHEN, CDR2 SYDVKM, per germline. This CDR3 has 13 residues. The CDR3 loop is CASSPLSYNEQFF. In nucleotides, the CDR3 is TGTGCCAGCAGCCCGCTGAGTTACAATGAGCAGTTCTTC. The whole variable domain, filled in from reference TRBV28 and TRBJ2-1, reads DVKVTQSSRYLVKRTGEKVFLECVQDMDHENMFWYRQDPGLGLRLIYFSYDVKMKEKGDIPEGYSVSREKKERFSLILESASTNQTSMYLCASSPLSYNEQFFGPGTRLTVL.

The gene calls are TRBV4-1 and TRBJ1-1, with 8 bases lining up with TRBD1. J was trimmed by 5 bases and V by 1 base; bases with no gene match: 6. CDR1 and CDR2 (germline): MGHRA, YSYEKL. The length of the CDR3 is 15 residues. In nucleotides, the CDR3 is TGCGCCAGCAGCCAAGCAGGGGGCGCGGGGACTGAAGCTTTCTTT. Residues: CASSQAGGAGTEAFF.

The V call is TRBV10-2, the J call TRBJ1-4, with D perhaps matching TRBD1 (5 bases). The V gene lost 8 bases and the J gene lost 4 bases, with 23 bases spanning the gap. The CDR3 extends over 17 amino acids. Germline V gene lookup returns CDR1 WSHSY and CDR2 SAAADI. CDR3 amino acids: CASGSRDGRYVNEKLFF. The CDR3 DNA sequence: TGCGCCAGCGGATCCCGGGACGGGAGGTACGTTAATGAAAAACTGTTTTTT.

The chain is built from TRBV4-1 and TRBJ2-3; 9 bases match TRBD2. This CDR3 has 16 residues. Trimming removed 4 bases from V and 1 base from J; junction bases left unmatched: 6. The V gene's germline CDR1 is MGHRA and CDR2 YSYEKL. CDR3 in DNA: TGCGCCAGCAGCCTACAGGCGGGGGGGGGCACAGATACGCAGTATTTT. Protein sequence: CASSLQAGGGTDTQYF.

The chain carries TRBV11-2 and TRBJ1-6; D gene ambiguous. V was clipped by 4 bases and J by 10 bases, with 17 bases between them. The V gene's germline CDR1 is SGHAT and CDR2 FQNNGV. This CDR3 contains 15 residues. CDR3 sequence: CASSYQRRPGSPLHF. The CDR3 bases are TGTGCCAGCAGCTACCAACGGCGACCGGGGTCACCCCTCCACTTT.

The CDR3 here is CATASVSTRDTQYF. The DNA for the CDR3 is TGTGCCACCGCTAGCGTGTCGACGCGAGATACGCAGTATTTT. The J gene is TRBJ2-3, the V gene TRBV24-1, with a possible D match to TRBD2 (6 bases). The CDR3 runs to 14 residues. Trimming pared 9 bases from V and 5 bases from J, leaving 17 bases between. Germline V gene data show CDR1 as KGHDR and CDR2 as SFDVKD.

This clone was recorded a few times. The CDR3 here is CASSLEPGSEPQHF. As DNA, the CDR3 is TGTGCCAGCAGCTTAGAACCGGGTTCGGAGCCCCAGCATTTT. The chain combines TRBV7-2 with TRBJ1-5; no firm D call. The CDR3 length is 14 residues. Between the trimmed V and J ends, which lost 1 base and 8 bases, there was a span of 12 bases. The germline V gene encodes CDR1 SGHTA and CDR2 FQGNSA.

This chain connects TRBV23-1 to TRBJ1-1, with 9 bases that match TRBD1. TRBV23-1 is an ORF; its function is uncertain. V gave up 4 bases and J gave up 3 bases; unmatched junction bases: 12. The CDR3 consists of 17 residues. In nucleotides, the CDR3 is TGCGCCAGCAGTCCCGTCCGGGACAGGGCCCCCCACACTGAAGCTTTCTTT. Translating it yields CASSPVRDRAPHTEAFF.

The chain employs TRBV6-5 and TRBJ2-5; a weak D match, TRBD2 (6 bases). There are 14 residues in the CDR3. Germline CDR1 reads MNHEY; CDR2 reads SVGAGI. The V end was cut by 9 bases, the J end by 4 bases, with 18 bases between. In DNA form, the CDR3 reads TGTGCCAGTGGGGAGGAGGGGACGGGAGAGACCCAGTACTTC. Translating it yields CASGEEGTGETQYF.

The chain is built from TRBV6-6 and TRBJ1-6; 7 bases are a match to TRBD1. The CDR3 sequence is 13 residues long. The germline V gene encodes CDR1 MNHNY and CDR2 SVGAGI (reference sequence). The trim removed 5 bases at V and 9 bases at J, leaving 4 bases unmatched. The DNA for the CDR3 is TGTGCCAGCAGTGACAGGGTCGCTTCACCCCTCCACTTT. Amino acid sequence: CASSDRVASPLHF.

This clone was observed a handful of times. This chain uses TRBV19 with TRBJ2-5; D is unclear. The CDR3 totals 14 residues. Trimming pared 4 bases from V and 3 bases from J, leaving 12 bases between. Germline CDR1 LNHDA, CDR2 SQIVND (reference sequence). CDR3 sequence (DNA): TGTGCCAGTAGTAGCCCTCAGTCAAAAGAGACCCAGTACTTC. Translated, it gives CASSSPQSKETQYF. Based on the CDR3 plus reference TRBV19 and TRBJ2-5, the full variable domain is DGGITQSPKYLFRKEGQNVTLSCEQNLNHDAMYWYRQDPGQGLRLIYYSQIVNDFQKGDIAEGYSVSREKKESFPLTVTSAQKNPTAFYLCASSSPQSKETQYFGPGTRLLVL.

This clone was seen a single time. V and J are TRBV13 and TRBJ2-3, with TRBD2 identical over 7 bases. The CDR3 spans 16 residues. Losses at the gene ends were 2 bases for V and 4 bases for J; bases not matched to a gene: 9. Germline V lookup: CDR1 PRHDT, CDR2 FYEKMQ (reference sequence). The CDR3 DNA sequence: TGTGCCAGCAGCTTACAACGGGCTAGCGGAGCAGATACGCAGTATTTT. This gives the protein CASSLQRASGADTQYF.

J is TRBJ1-6 and V is TRBV5-6, with 8 bases fitting TRBD1. Germline V lookup: CDR1 SGHDT, CDR2 YYEEEE. The CDR3 sequence is 18 residues long. V trimming: 3 bases; J trimming: 4 bases; junction bases outside the gene matches: 12. CDR3 sequence: CASSSRQGPTPYNSPLHF. CDR3 DNA sequence: TGTGCCAGCAGCTCAAGACAGGGGCCCACCCCTTATAATTCACCCCTCCACTTT.